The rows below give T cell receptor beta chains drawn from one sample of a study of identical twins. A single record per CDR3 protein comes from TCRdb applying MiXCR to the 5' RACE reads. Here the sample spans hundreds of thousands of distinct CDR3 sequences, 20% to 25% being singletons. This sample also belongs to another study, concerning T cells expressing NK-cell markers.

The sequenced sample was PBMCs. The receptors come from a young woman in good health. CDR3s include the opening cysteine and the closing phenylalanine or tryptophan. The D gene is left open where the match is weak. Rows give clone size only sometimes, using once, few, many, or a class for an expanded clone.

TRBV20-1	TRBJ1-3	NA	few	CSAQAVLTSGNTIYF	TGCAGTGCCCAGGCGGTGCTTACCTCTGGAAACACCATATATTTT
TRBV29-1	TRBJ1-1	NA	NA	CSVAWRGRGNTEAFF	TGCAGCGTTGCATGGAGGGGCCGAGGGAACACTGAAGCTTTCTTT
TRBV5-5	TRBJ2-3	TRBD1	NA	CASSLTTGGAADTQYF	TGTGCCAGCAGCTTAACGACAGGGGGCGCGGCAGATACGCAGTATTTT
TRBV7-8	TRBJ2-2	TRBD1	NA	CASSLARDRGYTGELFF	TGTGCCAGCAGCTTAGCACGGGACAGGGGCTACACCGGGGAGCTGTTTTTT
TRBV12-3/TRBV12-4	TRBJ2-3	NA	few	CASTPTRPSVWDTQYF	TGTGCCAGCACTCCGACCCGGCCCTCCGTGTGGGATACGCAGTATTTT
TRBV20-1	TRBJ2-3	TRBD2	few	CSARVGLAGADTQYF	TGCAGTGCTAGAGTGGGACTAGCGGGAGCAGATACGCAGTATTTT
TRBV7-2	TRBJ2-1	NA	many	CASSLGLRVYNEQFF	TGTGCCAGCAGCTTAGGATTGAGAGTCTACAATGAGCAGTTCTTC
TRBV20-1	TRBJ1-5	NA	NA	CSYSGGNQPQHF	TGCAGCTACTCCGGGGGCAATCAGCCCCAGCATTTT
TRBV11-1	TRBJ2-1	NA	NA	CASSTKTGLVQRAKTYNEQFF	TGTGCCAGCAGCACGAAGACGGGTTTGGTGCAAAGGGCGAAGACCTACAATGAGCAGTTCTTC
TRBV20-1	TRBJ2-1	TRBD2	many	CSATPGTNDEQFF	TGCAGTGCTACGCCCGGGACTAATGATGAGCAGTTCTTC
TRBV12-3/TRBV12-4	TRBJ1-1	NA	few	CASSWTDEAFF	TGTGCCAGCAGTTGGACAGATGAAGCTTTCTTT
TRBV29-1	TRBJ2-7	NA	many	CSVGDDSTYEQYF	TGCAGCGTTGGCGACGACAGCACCTACGAGCAGTACTTC
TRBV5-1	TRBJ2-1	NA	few	CASHLRPDNEQFF	TGCGCCAGCCACCTTCGACCCGACAATGAGCAGTTCTTC
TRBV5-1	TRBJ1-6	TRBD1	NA	CASSLSGTGLAPLHF	TGCGCCAGCAGCCTCAGCGGGACAGGGTTAGCGCCCCTCCACTTT
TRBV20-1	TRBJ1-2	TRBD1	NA	CSGATGKDYGYTF	TGCAGTGGGGCGACAGGGAAGGACTATGGCTACACCTTC
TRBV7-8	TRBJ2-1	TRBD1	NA	CASSRTGVRDEQFF	TGTGCCAGCAGCCGGACAGGGGTACGAGATGAGCAGTTCTTC
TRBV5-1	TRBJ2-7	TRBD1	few	CASSGGQGRFYEQYF	TGCGCCAGCAGCGGGGGACAGGGCCGATTCTACGAGCAGTACTTC
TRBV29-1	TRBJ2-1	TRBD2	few	CSVGLPSGRTYNEQFF	TGCAGCGTTGGTCTTCCTAGCGGGAGAACCTACAATGAGCAGTTCTTC
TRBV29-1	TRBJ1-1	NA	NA	CSVGLPETVRTESFF	TGCAGCGTTGGTCTTCCAGAGACGGTGAGGACTGAATCTTTCTTT
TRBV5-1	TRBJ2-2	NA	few	CASSIPLATGELFF	TGCGCCAGCAGCATCCCACTAGCTACCGGGGAGCTGTTTTTT
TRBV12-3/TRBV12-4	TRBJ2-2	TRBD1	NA	CASRLGTEGTGELFF	TGTGCCAGCAGATTAGGGACAGAGGGCACCGGGGAGCTGTTTTTT
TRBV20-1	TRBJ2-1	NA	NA	CSAGRGISSYNEQFF	TGCAGTGCTGGCCGAGGGATCAGCTCCTACAATGAGCAGTTCTTC
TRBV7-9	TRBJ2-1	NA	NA	CASSPGTGLAYNEQFF	TGTGCCAGCAGCCCAGGAACGGGATTAGCTTACAATGAGCAGTTCTTC
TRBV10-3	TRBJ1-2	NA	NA	CAIGAVINGYTF	TGTGCCATTGGGGCAGTTATAAATGGCTACACCTTC
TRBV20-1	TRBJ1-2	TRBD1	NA	CSASNTGDGYTF	TGCAGTGCTTCAAATACAGGGGATGGCTACACCTTC
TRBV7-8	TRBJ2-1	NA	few	CASSLSGSAAYNEQFF	TGTGCCAGCAGCTTATCTGGCTCGGCAGCCTACAATGAGCAGTTCTTC
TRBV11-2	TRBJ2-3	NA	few	CASSLEYFQASTDTQYF	TGTGCCAGCAGCTTAGAGTACTTTCAGGCTAGCACAGATACGCAGTATTTT
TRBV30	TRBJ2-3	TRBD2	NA	CAQPGTSGRLPVTQYF	TGTGCCCAGCCCGGGACTAGCGGGAGACTGCCAGTTACGCAGTATTTT
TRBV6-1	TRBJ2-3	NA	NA	CASSGEFSTDTQYF	TGTGCCAGCAGTGGCGAATTTAGCACAGATACGCAGTATTTT
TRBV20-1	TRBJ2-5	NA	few	CSATTRDRETQYF	TGCAGTGCCACTACCAGGGATAGAGAGACCCAGTACTTC
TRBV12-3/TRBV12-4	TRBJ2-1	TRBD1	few	CASSGVGGTDRGQFF	TGTGCCAGCAGTGGGGTAGGGGGTACTGACAGGGGGCAGTTCTTC
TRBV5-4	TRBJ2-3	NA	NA	CASSWERHTQYF	TGTGCCAGCAGCTGGGAGAGGCATACGCAGTATTTT